This T cell receptor (beta chain) was documented in a study of regulatory T cells. The CDR3 contains 15 residues. Between the trimmed V and J ends, which lost 6 bases and 0 bases, there was a span of 12 bases. CDR1 and CDR2 from the germline V gene are MRHNA and SNTAGT. A couple of CD3G-deficient patients had more severe autoimmunity; all had some. Sorting split CD4+ cells into CD25-high CD127-low Tregs and CD25-low CD127-high conventional T cells. Points from the study as a whole: Hydrophobic residues at CDR3 positions 6 and 7 were enriched in conventional CD4+ T cells of CD3G-deficient patients.

On this clone itself: Its target is not known.

The primer mix had 52 TRBV and 13 TRBJ primers. This table comes from immunoSEQ multiplex PCR, and its TCRdb copy is limited to in-frame clones, with some not included. The table includes almost 30,000 clones, roughly 90% detected once. The specimen sequenced was conventional CD4+ T cells sorted from blood. The genes are TRBV6-4 and TRBJ1-5; D remains ambiguous. This receptor was obtained from a person under 30 with CD3G deficiency. CDR3 amino acids: CASSVQSYSNQPQHF. The CDR3 nucleotides are TGTGCCAGCAGCGTACAGTCCTATAGCAATCAGCCCCAGCATTTT.